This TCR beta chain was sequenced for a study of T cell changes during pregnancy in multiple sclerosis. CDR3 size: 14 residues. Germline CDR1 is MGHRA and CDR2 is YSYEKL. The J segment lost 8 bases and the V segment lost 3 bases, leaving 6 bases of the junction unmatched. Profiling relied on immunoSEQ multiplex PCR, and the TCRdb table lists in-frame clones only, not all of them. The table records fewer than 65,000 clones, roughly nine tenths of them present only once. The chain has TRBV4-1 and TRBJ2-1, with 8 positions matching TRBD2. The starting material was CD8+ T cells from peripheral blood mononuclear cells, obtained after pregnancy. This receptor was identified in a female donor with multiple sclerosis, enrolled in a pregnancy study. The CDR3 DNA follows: TGCGCCAGCAGCCAGTACTTAGCGGGGCATGAGCAGTTCTTC. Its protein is CASSQYLAGHEQFF.